The 5 T cell receptor beta chains reported below all come from one sample, sequenced in a study of T cell changes during pregnancy in multiple sclerosis. Using immunoSEQ multiplex PCR, the repertoire was profiled, and TCRdb retains in-frame clones only, with some absent. The sample contains roughly 110,000 clones, about 90% of which appear only once. The sample consisted of peripheral blood, taken before pregnancy. The receptor set was obtained from a female donor with multiple sclerosis, enrolled in a pregnancy study.

The chain has TRBV5-1 and TRBJ1-6, with D maybe TRBD1 (6 bases). With 0 bases removed from V and 6 bases from J, the gap between germline ends came to 13 bases. CDR3 length equals 16 residues. Per the germline V gene, CDR1 is SGHRS and CDR2 is YFSETQ. For the CDR3, the DNA is TGCGCCAGCAGCTTGGGCACAGGGATGGGTAATTCACCCCTCCACTTT. It translates to CASSLGTGMGNSPLHF.

The CDR3 DNA sequence: TGCGCCAGCAGCCAAAATACAGGGGGCGGGTCCTACAATGAGCAGTTCTTC. It codes for CASSQNTGGGSYNEQFF. The rearrangement links TRBV4-1 to TRBJ2-1; 9 nucleotides agree with TRBD1. CDR1 MGHRA and CDR2 YSYEKL come from the germline V gene. After removal of 2 bases from V and 1 base from J, the junction contained 6 bases not matched to a gene. The CDR3 sequence is 17 residues long.

The V call is TRBV27, the J call TRBJ1-2, with 10 bases matching TRBD1. Losses at the gene ends were 3 bases for V and 3 bases for J; bases not matched to a gene: 1. This CDR3 contains 14 residues. The germline V gene encodes CDR1 MNHEY and CDR2 SMNVEV (reference sequence). CDR3 sequence: CASSFGTGDYGYTF. CDR3 bases: TGTGCCAGCAGTTTTGGGACAGGGGACTATGGCTACACCTTC.

The chain combines TRBV4-3 with TRBJ2-3, with D perhaps TRBD2 (6 bases). V lost 0 bases, J lost 0 bases, and 13 bases lay in between. In germline, CDR1 is LGHNA, CDR2 YSLEER. CDR3 length equals 17 residues. CDR3 in DNA: TGCGCCAGCAGCCAAGATGAGATAGCGGCTAGCACAGATACGCAGTATTTT. Translating it yields CASSQDEIAASTDTQYF.

The rearrangement joins TRBV19 to TRBJ1-2; D may be TRBD1 (6 bases). V lost 4 bases and J lost 3, with 6 bases in between. CDR3 length: 12 residues. The germline gives CDR1 LNHDA, CDR2 SQIVND (reference sequence). In DNA, the CDR3 is TGTGCCAGTAGTAGGACAGACTATGGCTACACCTTC. The encoded protein is CASSRTDYGYTF. Full variable domain (outside the CDR3, taken from reference TRBV19 and TRBJ1-2): DGGITQSPKYLFRKEGQNVTLSCEQNLNHDAMYWYRQDPGQGLRLIYYSQIVNDFQKGDIAEGYSVSREKKESFPLTVTSAQKNPTAFYLCASSRTDYGYTFGSGTRLTVV.